Described below is a single TCR beta chain sequence and its context. Its antigen is as yet unknown. The sample comes from a study of T cells after yellow fever vaccination. Whole-study results and caveats: Peaking on day 5 versus 15, the secondary response was faster but weaker. Contaminating bulk clonotypes could be abundant in FACS-sorted repertoires.

Germline values: CDR1 LNHNV, CDR2 YYDKDF (reference sequence). There are 13 residues in the CDR3. Trimming shortened V by 3 bases and J by 3 bases, and 9 bases separated the two germline ends. They built TCR cDNA with 5'RACE template switching, a step that put in a universal primer site and UMIs. MiXCR, applied by TCRdb to the 5' RACE reads, yields one record per CDR3 protein. The table shows 170,000 or so distinct CDR3 sequences, with approximately 6.2% occurring only once. Sequenced here: CD4+ T cells sorted from PBMCs, sampled on the day of the first yellow fever vaccination. The rearrangement uses TRBV15 and TRBJ2-7; D not resolved. The sequence came from a man aged 18-30 years who received the YFV17D yellow fever vaccine. The CDR3 sequence is CATSSDKFYEQYF. CDR3 in DNA: TGTGCCACCAGCAGCGACAAGTTCTACGAGCAGTACTTC.